This paragraph covers one TCR beta chain sequence. Living in under 30 US areas, the participants were between 18 and 89 years of age. This specimen comes from a study of blood T cell repertoires in COVID-19. Some clones are missing from TCRdb's copy, which holds only in-frame ones; the method was immunoSEQ multiplex PCR. Here the sample spans fewer than 450,000 clones, roughly 87% being singletons. The CDR3 spans 12 residues. CDR1 GTSNPN and CDR2 SVGIG come from the germline V gene (reference sequence). Trimming removed 6 bases from V and 2 bases from J, with 11 bases in between. The receptor's source is a man aged 18 to 30 who had recovered from COVID-19. Sequenced sample: PBMCs or T cells enriched from blood (not recorded which). The chain joins TRBV30 to TRBJ2-7; no clear D gene. The CDR3 loop reads CACEQSTYEQYF. The CDR3 coding sequence is TGTGCCTGTGAACAGAGCACCTACGAGCAGTACTTC.